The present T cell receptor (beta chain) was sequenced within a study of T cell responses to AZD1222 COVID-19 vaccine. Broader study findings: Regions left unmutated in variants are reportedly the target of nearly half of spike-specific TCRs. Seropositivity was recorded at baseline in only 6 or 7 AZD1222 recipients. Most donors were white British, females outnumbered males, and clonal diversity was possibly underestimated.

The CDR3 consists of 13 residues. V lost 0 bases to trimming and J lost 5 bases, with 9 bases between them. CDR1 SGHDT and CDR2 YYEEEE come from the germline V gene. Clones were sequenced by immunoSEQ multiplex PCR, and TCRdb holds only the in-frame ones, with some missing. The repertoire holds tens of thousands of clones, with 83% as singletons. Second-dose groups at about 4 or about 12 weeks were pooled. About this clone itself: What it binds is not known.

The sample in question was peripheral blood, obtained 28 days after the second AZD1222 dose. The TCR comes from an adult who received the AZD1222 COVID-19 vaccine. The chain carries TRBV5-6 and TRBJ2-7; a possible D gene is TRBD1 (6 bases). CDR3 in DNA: TGTGCCAGCAGCTTGGGGAACAGGGACGAGCAGTACTTC. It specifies CASSLGNRDEQYF.